This entry lists 8 T cell receptor beta chains sequenced from one sample in a study of cytomegalovirus exposure and HLA in healthy donors. 60 Vbeta and 13 Jbeta primers were used in PCR. The repertoire was sequenced with immunoSEQ multiplex PCR; TCRdb's copy has only in-frame clones and lacks some. The sample records about 160,000 clones, 80% to 90% being singletons. The specimen sequenced was PBMCs. These receptors were taken from a young man in good health and CMV-seropositive.

The gene calls are TRBV7-2 and TRBJ2-3, with D possibly TRBD1 on 6 matching bases. Trimming removed 0 bases at V and 6 bases at J, with 7 bases between. Germline assignment: CDR1 SGHTA and CDR2 FQGNSA. The CDR3 is 13 amino acids. CDR3 amino acids: CASSLAGADTQYF. The DNA for the CDR3 is TGTGCCAGCAGCTTAGCGGGGGCGGATACGCAGTATTTT.

The chain has TRBV11-2 and TRBJ1-5; possible D gene TRBD1, 5 bases. The CDR3 extends over 15 amino acids. V was shortened by 1 base and J by 2 bases, with 9 bases between the two germline ends. Germline lookup yields CDR1 SGHAT and CDR2 FQNNGV. CDR3 residues: CASSLAGRGNQPQHF. Here the CDR3 DNA reads TGTGCCAGCAGCTTAGCTGGCAGGGGCAATCAGCCCCAGCATTTT.

This chain connects TRBV10-3 to TRBJ2-1; 14 bases match TRBD2. The CDR3 covers 17 residues. CDR1 is ENHRY and CDR2 is SYGVKD in the germline V gene. Losses at the gene ends were 4 bases for V and 2 bases for J; bases not matched to a gene: 4. CDR3 in DNA: TGTGCCATCAGTGGGGGGACTAGCGGGGGTCCCTACAATGAGCAGTTCTTC. It yields the protein CAISGGTSGGPYNEQFF.

As to this clone: The junction and the germline gene differ at one end; a read error may be behind it. V and J are TRBV4-3 and TRBJ2-6, with 9 bases aligning to TRBD1. Germline CDR1 LGHNA, CDR2 YSLEER. The CDR3 length is 18 residues. CDR3 DNA sequence: TGCGCCAGCAGCCAAGAAGGGACAGGGTCTCCTGGGGCCAACGGCCTGACTTTC. Translated, it gives CASSQEGTGSPGANGLTF.

This clone appeared a few times. Sequence at one end of the junction differs from germline and may be a read error. The J gene is TRBJ2-4, the V gene TRBV4-3; TRBD1 is a possible D gene (5 bases). Germline V lookup: CDR1 LGHNA, CDR2 YSLEER. This CDR3 has 14 amino acids. CDR3 in DNA: TGCGCCAGCAGCCAATCGAAGGGGAAAAACAGTCAGTACTTC. This codes for CASSQSKGKNSQYF.

As regards this clone: In the same sample, other DNA sequences code for this CDR3. V usage is TRBV2 and J usage is TRBJ1-2; tentative D call: TRBD1 (5 bases). V was clipped by 6 bases and J by 9 bases, with 17 bases between them. The CDR3 sequence is 13 residues long. Germline assignment: CDR1 SNHLY and CDR2 FYNNEI. This CDR3 reads CASRGTVYERYTF. The DNA of the CDR3 is TGTGCCAGCAGGGGGACTGTCTACGAACGCTACACCTTC.

This chain connects TRBV11-2 to TRBJ2-5, with a tentative D call TRBD2 (7 bases). The CDR3 runs to 13 residues. The germline gives CDR1 SGHAT, CDR2 FQNNGV. Trimming removed 7 bases at V and 4 bases at J, with 13 bases between. The CDR3 nucleotides read TGTGCCAGCATTACGGGGGGCTTAGAGACCCAGTACTTC. As protein: CASITGGLETQYF.

V and J are TRBV5-6 and TRBJ2-1; TRBD1 might be the D (6 bases). Looked up from germline, CDR1 is SGHDT and CDR2 is YYEEEE. The CDR3 consists of 16 residues. Trimming took 0 bases from V and 3 from J, leaving 13 bases between them. The CDR3, as DNA: TGTGCCAGCAGCTTGGAGGCAGGGGCGAACTACAATGAGCAGTTCTTC. Its translation: CASSLEAGANYNEQFF.